The 19 T cell receptor beta chains in this list originate from one sample, sequenced in a study of cytomegalovirus exposure and HLA in healthy donors. The primer mix had 60 Vbeta and 13 Jbeta primers. The method was immunoSEQ multiplex PCR; TCRdb's version includes in-frame clones alone and lacks a portion of them. Counted here are approximately 100,000 clones, around three quarters occurring once; the ten biggest clones make up about 5.2%. The source material was PBMCs. These receptors were obtained from a female donor in good health and CMV-seropositive.

A few counts support this clone. In nucleotides, the CDR3 is TGTGCCAGCAGCCTTGGACAGGGCGCTAATGAAAAACTGTTTTTT. Protein: CASSLGQGANEKLFF. V is TRBV5-4 and J is TRBJ1-4, with 8 bases that match TRBD1. Trimming cost V 4 bases and J 3 bases; bases outside gene matches: 5. CDR3 length: 15 residues. Germline CDR1 reads SGHNT; CDR2 reads YYREEE (reference sequence).

This clone turned up a few times. The sample carries other DNA sequences with the same CDR3. The chain links TRBV6-5 to TRBJ1-5; D is unresolved. The V and J ends lost 2 bases and 6 bases respectively, with 11 bases between them. The CDR3 runs 14 residues. From germline, CDR1 is MNHEY and CDR2 SVGAGI. The chain's CDR3 is CASSYSGVGQPQHF. CDR3 DNA sequence: TGTGCCAGCAGTTACAGCGGGGTTGGTCAGCCCCAGCATTTT.

The chain combines TRBV19 with TRBJ1-3, with D tentatively TRBD1 (5 bases). Germline loops: CDR1 LNHDA, CDR2 SQIVND (reference sequence). The CDR3 consists of 13 residues. V was clipped by 11 bases and J by 6 bases, with 17 bases between them. This chain's CDR3 is CAASRGNKNTIYF. CDR3 DNA sequence: TGTGCCGCCTCAAGGGGTAACAAAAACACCATATATTTT. Full variable domain (missing parts from reference TRBV19 and TRBJ1-3): DGGITQSPKYLFRKEGQNVTLSCEQNLNHDAMYWYRQDPGQGLRLIYYSQIVNDFQKGDIAEGYSVSREKKESFPLTVTSAQKNPTAFYLCAASRGNKNTIYFGEGSWLTVV.

The J gene is TRBJ1-3, the V gene TRBV9, with no clear D. Per the germline V gene, CDR1 is SGDLS and CDR2 is YYNGEE. The CDR3 contains 14 residues. Trimming removed 0 bases from V and 2 bases from J, with 6 bases in between. CDR3 DNA sequence: TGTGCCAGCAGCGTAGGAGGGACTGGAAACACCATATATTTT. Its translation: CASSVGGTGNTIYF.

This clone appeared a few times. The rearrangement links TRBV28 to TRBJ2-2; maybe TRBD1 (7 bases). The CDR3 is 14 residues long. The V end lost 6 bases, the J end lost 5 bases, and 13 bases lay between the germline ends. Germline V CDR1 and CDR2: MDHEN, SYDVKM. CDR3 protein: CASSPGGLTGELFF. The CDR3 bases are TGTGCCAGCAGCCCAGGGGGGCTAACCGGGGAGCTGTTTTTT.

The V gene is TRBV2, the J gene TRBJ1-4, with D unclear. The CDR3 consists of 14 residues. The V gene's germline CDR1 is SNHLY and CDR2 FYNNEI. V was shortened by 8 bases and J by 3 bases, with 13 bases between the two germline ends. CDR3 sequence reads: CASELTRANEKLFF. CDR3 bases: TGTGCCAGCGAGTTAACTAGGGCTAATGAAAAACTGTTTTTT.

This chain connects TRBV6-1 to TRBJ2-2; tentatively, D is TRBD2 (5 bases). CDR1 is MNHNS, CDR2 SASEGT, per germline. The V end was cut by 6 bases, the J end by 1 base, with 9 bases between. CDR3 length: 14 amino acids. The CDR3 DNA sequence: TGTGCCAGCAGGAGGGAGTGGAACACCGGGGAGCTGTTTTTT. This gives the protein CASRREWNTGELFF.

The chain combines TRBV29-1 with TRBJ2-1, with a weak D call TRBD1 (6 bases). This CDR3 spans 13 amino acids. Trimming cost V 7 bases and J 10 bases, with 20 bases left between them. The germline gives CDR1 SQVTM, CDR2 ANQGSEA. In DNA form, the CDR3 reads TGCAGCGCCGTCGGACAGAAAGCCAAGGAGCAGTTCTTC. Protein: CSAVGQKAKEQFF.

The chain couples TRBV19 to TRBJ2-7; TRBD2 aligns across 7 bases. The CDR3 has 16 amino acids. Germline V CDR1 and CDR2: LNHDA, SQIVND (reference sequence). The junction had 13 bases not matched to a gene; V was cut back by 5 bases and J by 3 bases. The CDR3 DNA reads TGTGCCAGTAGTGACACACCGAGGGGAGGGGTCTACGAGCAGTACTTC. Translation gives CASSDTPRGGVYEQYF. Drawing the rest from reference TRBV19 and TRBJ2-7, the complete variable domain is DGGITQSPKYLFRKEGQNVTLSCEQNLNHDAMYWYRQDPGQGLRLIYYSQIVNDFQKGDIAEGYSVSREKKESFPLTVTSAQKNPTAFYLCASSDTPRGGVYEQYFGPGTRLTVT.

The chain combines TRBV2 with TRBJ2-4, with 11 bases matching TRBD2. Germline V lookup: CDR1 SNHLY, CDR2 FYNNEI. The CDR3 is 19 amino acids. With V trimmed by 5 bases and J by 3 bases, 15 bases remained unmatched. CDR3 DNA: TGTGCCAGCAGTCAACTAGCGGGGGACCCTACTCTACGCAAAAACATTCAGTACTTC. Encoded protein: CASSQLAGDPTLRKNIQYF.

The chain employs TRBV19 and TRBJ2-7; maybe TRBD2 (5 bases). Deletions cut 7 bases from V and 6 bases from J, with 19 bases between. Germline V gene lookup returns CDR1 LNHDA and CDR2 SQIVND (reference sequence). CDR3 length equals 14 residues. The DNA for the CDR3 is TGTGCCAGTACCATCAAAGGTAACCGGGGCGAGCAGTACTTC. It is translated as CASTIKGNRGEQYF.

J is TRBJ1-1 and V is TRBV28, with 7 bases aligning to TRBD1. Per germline, CDR1 MDHEN and CDR2 SYDVKM. There are 17 residues in the CDR3. Trimming cost V 3 bases and J 4 bases; bases outside gene matches: 14. In DNA, the CDR3 is TGTGCCAGCAGTTTCCCCGGGGCAGGGGGAGGCGGCACTGAAGCTTTCTTT. Protein product: CASSFPGAGGGGTEAFF. The entire variable domain, with the rest obtained from reference TRBV28 and TRBJ1-1, is as follows: DVKVTQSSRYLVKRTGEKVFLECVQDMDHENMFWYRQDPGLGLRLIYFSYDVKMKEKGDIPEGYSVSREKKERFSLILESASTNQTSMYLCASSFPGAGGGGTEAFFGQGTRLTVV.

V usage is TRBV6-1 and J usage is TRBJ1-5; tentatively, D is TRBD1 (5 bases). CDR3 length: 16 amino acids. CDR1 and CDR2 (germline): MNHNS, SASEGT. Trimming left V 2 bases short and J 4 bases short, with 15 bases between. In DNA, the CDR3 is TGTGCCAGCAGTGAAATTTCAGGGCGTGGGAATCAGCCCCAGCATTTT. Translated: CASSEISGRGNQPQHF.

V is TRBV7-6 and J is TRBJ2-1; D possibly corresponds to TRBD1 (6 bases). The V end lost 5 bases, the J end lost 3 bases, and 11 bases lay between the germline ends. The V gene's germline CDR1 is SGHVS and CDR2 FNYEAQ. The CDR3 runs 14 residues. CDR3 nucleotide sequence: TGTGCCAGCAGCATTCAGGGGAACTACAATGAGCAGTTCTTC. Its translation: CASSIQGNYNEQFF.

The V gene is TRBV28, the J gene TRBJ2-6; 11 positions agree with TRBD2. The CDR3 is 17 amino acids. Unmatched junction bases numbered 3, after V lost 5 bases and J lost 0 bases. Per the germline V gene, CDR1 is MDHEN and CDR2 is SYDVKM. The CDR3 DNA reads TGTGCCAGCAGTAGACTAGCGGGAAGCTCTGGGGCCAACGTCCTGACTTTC. Protein sequence: CASSRLAGSSGANVLTF.

This clone was counted only a few times. This chain links TRBV29-1 with TRBJ2-3; TRBD2 aligns across 7 bases. J was trimmed by 1 base and V by 6 bases; bases with no gene match: 4. Germline CDR1 reads SQVTM; CDR2 reads ANQGSEA. The CDR3 runs to 13 residues. CDR3 coding DNA: TGCAGCGTCCCTAGCGGAGGCACAGATACGCAGTATTTT. As protein: CSVPSGGTDTQYF.

The chain couples TRBV19 to TRBJ2-5; maybe TRBD2 (5 bases). With the DNA end fitting TRBJ2-7 better, the J assignment may be wrong. CDR1 LNHDA and CDR2 SQIVND come from the germline V gene (reference sequence). The CDR3 contains 14 residues. CDR3 residues: CASRNPGESYEQYF. CDR3 bases: TGTGCCAGTCGGAACCCCGGGGAATCCTACGAGCAGTACTTC.

The CDR3 protein is CAWTTQGATQPQHF. DNA of the CDR3: TGTGCCTGGACAACACAGGGGGCCACTCAGCCCCAGCATTTT. The J gene is TRBJ1-5, the V gene TRBV30; 9 bases map to TRBD1. The J segment lost 6 bases and the V segment lost 4 bases, leaving 7 bases of the junction unmatched. Germline assignment: CDR1 GTSNPN and CDR2 SVGIG (reference sequence). This CDR3 has 14 residues.

V and J are TRBV18 and TRBJ2-2; 8 bases are a match to TRBD1. The length of the CDR3 is 18 residues. Germline V gives CDR1 KGHSH, CDR2 LQKENI. V shed 2 bases, J shed 4 bases, and the junction held 12 bases outside the gene matches. As DNA, the CDR3 is TGTGCCAGCTCACCAGAGCTTTTGGGGACAGGAGTCACCGGGGAGCTGTTTTTT. It is translated as CASSPELLGTGVTGELFF.